This TCR beta chain emerged from a study of human T cells and chemical hapten exposure (dated by TCRdb to about 2021). Study-level background: For sensitization, 2% DPC in acetone was applied to a roughly 2 cm by roughly 2 cm area of upper inner arm skin. Throughout the approximately 24-week study period, patients were also given weekly therapeutic DPC doses on the scalp. Patch testing was performed on the upper back with Finn chambers containing 0.01% DPC, and the patch tests were scored after 6 days according to International Contact Dermatitis Research Group standards. The patient cohort, mostly female, included alopecia areata with under or over 50% scalp involvement, alopecia totalis and alopecia universalis. Libraries were combined into a pool for sequencing, and differences in TCR yield between samples came mainly from small differences in library volumes within the pool. In alopecia patients, the study followed how the peripheral blood TCR repertoire changed in vivo over primary and secondary sensitization to diphenylcyclopropenone (DPC), a hapten. Patient blood was sampled pre-sensitization (week 0) and at 2, 6 and about 24 weeks after DPC sensitization. About 28 alopecia patients gave blood for TCR sequencing at one to four time points (pre-sensitization, 2, 6 and 24 weeks).

The time point label on this specimen signifies: patch test 1, 2 weeks after DPC sensitization. In the paper's terms, the treatment or condition label means: therapeutic diphenylcyclopropenone sensitization with weekly scalp DPC. At each patch-test visit, blood was drawn before the patch test was applied. To be eligible, patients had to be aged 18 to 70, diagnosed with alopecia and judged suitable for DPC therapy, while pregnant patients were excluded. Total RNA was extracted from unfractionated whole blood collected in Tempus Blood RNA tubes. As encoded in the germline V gene (reference sequence), CDR1 is SEHNR while CDR2 is FQNEAQ. The germline ends are 12 bases apart after V is trimmed by 5 bases and J by 0 bases. The CDR3 holds 15 amino acids from the cysteine to the phenylalanine. CDR3 DNA only is kept here, 45 bases in frame from base 1. Library preparation used RACE. Sequenced using a NextSeq 500. During library preparation, unique molecular identifiers were attached to individual cDNA molecules so that TCRs could be counted quantitatively and reproducibly. For every blood RNA sample, sequencing covered both the TCR alpha and TCR beta chains. As for how the authors treated the data: The median number of TCRs per sample was over 95,000, ranging from roughly 23,224 to 700,000. The Decombinator software suite was used to annotate V, J and CDR3 in the TCR reads. Every sample was subsampled to the same number of TCRs (28,000) for the PS versus PT1 abundance plots. Expanded TCRs were defined as absent before sensitization and observed at least eight times at the 2-week time point. The public sequencing data were trimmed at Q25 with fastp and processed into clonotypes with MiXCR by TCRdb, which kept only in-frame beta chains. Merged by CDR3 protein, the rows form single entries marked with the most common genes and DNA. These V and J calls are TCRdb output, not the study's own analysis. In this sample the table shows around 300,000 distinct CDR3 sequences, under 8% of which occur a single time. The ten largest clones capture roughly 8% of the sample.

This clonotype was seen a handful of times. There is no known antigen for this receptor. Nothing much larger sits one base from this clone, and base qualities are not available. The research as a whole found: All patients had alopecia, a presumed autoimmune disease, so their immune response might differ from that of healthy individuals. Repeated subsampling changed both the strength of the expansion versus patch-test correlation and the threshold at which the correlation became significant. Expanded TCRs formed significantly more large CDR3 similarity clusters than pre-sensitization or healthy control sets, consistent with antigen-driven responses. DPC sensitization did not change the number of TCRs with a frequency above 1 in 1000, and there was no evidence of changes in global repertoire structure. A positive correlation was found between the number of PT1 expanded TCRs and patch test score, with significance reached at thresholds 8, 16 and 32 but not 4.

The source material was whole blood, sampled in connection with sensitization to the hapten diphenylcyclopropenone (DPC). The chain is encoded by TRBV7-9 joined to TRBJ2-3; TRBD2 is a weak D gene call, 5 bases matching. The clonotype originates from a woman younger than 35 with alopecia areata. Some clones in this sample may be carry-over from other donors' samples. The CDR3 region: CASSPGRTSTDTQYF. The sequenced DNA is TGTGCCAGCAGCCCTGGACGGACTAGCACAGATACGCAGTATTTT.